These 22 T cell receptor beta chains came from one sample sequenced in a study of T cell clonality in common variable immunodeficiency. Study-level findings and limits: Reportedly, TCR beta sequences from common variable immunodeficiency showed fewer deletions and N-nucleotide insertions.

Some clones are missing from TCRdb's copy, which holds only in-frame ones; the method was immunoSEQ multiplex PCR. The counts give 15,000 to 20,000 clones, none of them seen only once; roughly 7.2% is held by the top ten. Antigen specificity for these receptors is unknown. Sequenced: peripheral blood mononuclear cells. These TCRs come from a human donor with common variable immunodeficiency.

This clone was counted a few times. Read coverage stops 3 residues before the CDR3 terminus; the germline J gene supplies the remainder. V is TRBV5-1 and J is TRBJ1-4, with D unresolved. The CDR3 totals 15 residues. Germline V gene sequence: CDR1 SGHRS, CDR2 YFSETQ. Trimming left V 4 bases short and J 5 bases short, with 15 bases between. CDR3 DNA, as far as it was read: TGCGCCAGCAGCCCTATGGGCACGACGAATGAAAAA. Translated, it gives CASSPMGTTNEK. The CDR3 as a whole reads CASSPMGTTNEKLFF. Full variable domain (outside the CDR3, taken from reference TRBV5-1 and TRBJ1-4): KAGVTQTPRYLIKTRGQQVTLSCSPISGHRSVSWYQQTPGQGLQFLFEYFSETQRNKGNFPGRFSGRQFSNSRSEMNVSTLELGDSALYLCASSPMGTTNEKLFFGSGTQLSVL.

The DNA read from the CDR3 is TGTGCCAGTCGGGGACTCGCGAACACCGGGGAG. Translated: CASRGLANTGE. The whole CDR3 is CASRGLANTGELFF. The chain has TRBV19 and TRBJ2-2; D is perhaps TRBD2 (6 bases). The read ends 3 residues before the CDR3 terminus; that terminus is restored from the germline J gene. The CDR3 totals 14 residues. The ends were cut back, 8 bases at V and 0 bases at J, with 10 bases in the middle. From germline, CDR1 is LNHDA and CDR2 SQIVND (reference sequence).

In this sample, this clone turned up a few times. The CDR3 goes on 3 residues after the read ends, and that part is filled in from the germline J gene. The chain couples TRBV11-2 to TRBJ2-7, with 7 bases matching TRBD1. The CDR3 has 14 residues. The germline V gene encodes CDR1 SGHAT and CDR2 FQNNGV. V trimming: 7 bases; J trimming: 2 bases; junction bases outside the gene matches: 8. CDR3 DNA, as far as it was read: TGTGCCAGCAACATTGAGGGACAGACCTACGAG. Amino acid sequence: CASNIEGQTYE. The CDR3 in its entirety is CASNIEGQTYEQYF.

Concerning this clone itself: A read error may account for a junction end that differs from germline. The CDR3 end is not reached by the read, which stops 3 residues before it; the germline J gene fills it in. This rearrangement joins TRBV7-9 to TRBJ1-4; D gene unclear. CDR1 SEHNR and CDR2 FQNEAQ come from the germline V gene (reference sequence). The length of the CDR3 is 12 residues. CDR3 bases read: TGTTCCAGCAGCCCCGTCTCGGAAAAA. It is translated as CSSSPVSEK. The full CDR3 reads CSSSPVSEKLFF.

This clone has a handful of counts. The CDR3 end falls 3 residues outside the read, so it is completed with the germline J gene. The chain recombines TRBV18 with TRBJ2-1, with 8 bases matching TRBD2. The V gene's germline CDR1 is KGHSH and CDR2 LQKENI. This CDR3 has 17 residues. With V trimmed by 6 bases and J by 6 bases, 16 bases remained unmatched. Partial CDR3 DNA: TGTGCCAGCTCGCGGGGCCCCGGGGGACTAGACTTCAATGAG. This encodes CASSRGPGGLDFNE. The full-length CDR3 reads as CASSRGPGGLDFNEQFF.

This clone was seen at least ten times. The read halts 3 residues ahead of the CDR3 end, with the missing end drawn from the germline J gene. This chain links TRBV5-6 with TRBJ1-5, with D tentatively TRBD1 (6 bases). This CDR3 contains 15 residues. The V gene lost 3 bases and the J gene lost 1 base, with 11 bases spanning the gap. Germline loops: CDR1 SGHDT, CDR2 YYEEEE. The chain's CDR3 is CASSWGGGSNQPQHF. Incomplete CDR3 DNA: TGTGCCAGCAGCTGGGGCGGGGGCAGCAATCAGCCC.

Many counts were recorded for this clone. The CDR3 end lies 3 residues beyond the end of the read and is filled in from the germline J gene. The chain joins TRBV7-9 to TRBJ1-1; D is uncertain. The V and J ends lost 4 bases and 6 bases respectively, with 6 bases between them. This CDR3 has 11 amino acids. From germline, CDR1 is SEHNR and CDR2 FQNEAQ (reference sequence). The CDR3 loop reads CASSYTPEAFF. CDR3 bases read: TGTGCCAGCAGCTACACCCCTGAA. Together with reference TRBV7-9 and TRBJ1-1, the CDR3 gives the full variable domain: DTGVSQNPRHKITKRGQNVTFRCDPISEHNRLYWYRQTLGQGPEFLTYFQNEAQLEKSRLLSDRFSAERPKGSFSTLEIQRTEQGDSAMYLCASSYTPEAFFGQGTRLTVV.

CDR3 sequence reads: CASSMGGPGEAFF. Partial CDR3 DNA: TGTGCCAGCAGCATGGGCGGGCCGGGAGAA. The V and J genes are TRBV7-8 and TRBJ1-1; D call uncertain. The read finishes 3 residues shy of the CDR3 end, and the germline J gene is used to complete it. The CDR3 has 13 residues. From germline, CDR1 is SGHVS and CDR2 FQNEAQ.

Regarding this clone: The CDR3 is cut off 3 residues early in the read; its end comes from the germline J gene. The rearrangement uses TRBV19 and TRBJ2-2, with unresolved D. Germline CDR1 LNHDA, CDR2 SQIVND (reference sequence). The CDR3 is 13 amino acids. The V end lost 3 bases, the J end lost 4 bases, and 6 bases lay between the germline ends. This CDR3 reads CASSIQVTGELFF. The sequenced CDR3 bases are TGTGCCAGTAGTATCCAGGTCACCGGGGAG.

The sample holds many counts of this clone. The read ends 3 residues before the CDR3 terminus; that terminus is restored from the germline J gene. The chain has TRBV2 and TRBJ2-1; 10 nucleotides agree with TRBD2. Germline V gene data show CDR1 as SNHLY and CDR2 as FYNNEI. V shed 10 bases and J 2 bases; nucleotides not matched to a gene: 5. The CDR3 is made up of 14 amino acids. CDR3 bases read: TGTGCCACCCTTAGCGGGGGGCCCTACAATGAG. Amino acids: CATLSGGPYNE. The complete CDR3 reads CATLSGGPYNEQFF.

This clone came up many times. The DNA ends 3 residues before the CDR3 does, and the rest of the CDR3 is filled in from the germline J gene. The chain couples TRBV2 to TRBJ2-7; 7 positions match TRBD1. This CDR3 is 14 amino acids long. CDR1 and CDR2 (germline): SNHLY, FYNNEI. V lost 3 bases to trimming and J lost 3 bases; unmatched junction nucleotides: 5. This CDR3 is CASSDRDSNYEQYF. The CDR3 DNA, read in part, is TGTGCCAGCAGTGATAGGGACAGCAACTACGAG.

This clone was observed many times. The read ends 3 residues before the CDR3 terminus; that terminus is restored from the germline J gene. The V and J genes are TRBV11-2 and TRBJ1-5; unclear D gene. The germline CDR1 and CDR2 sequences are SGHAT and FQNNGV. The length of the CDR3 is 15 residues. With 1 base removed from V and 0 bases from J, the gap between germline ends came to 7 bases. The CDR3 DNA, read in part, is TGTGCCAGCAGCTTAGGTGCGTATAGCAATCAGCCC. This sequence encodes CASSLGAYSNQP. The CDR3 in its entirety is CASSLGAYSNQPQHF.

For this clone: The read terminates 3 residues ahead of where the CDR3 ends, so the germline J gene completes it. V is TRBV7-2 and J is TRBJ2-2, with 8 bases fitting TRBD1. This CDR3 is built from 15 residues. The V gene's germline CDR1 is SGHTA and CDR2 FQGNSA. Trimming at V came to 1 base and at J to 7 bases, leaving 5 bases not matched to a gene. The CDR3 sequence: CASSLVDRGGGELFF. The DNA read from the CDR3 is TGTGCCAGCAGCTTAGTTGACAGGGGCGGCGGGGAG.

This clone was recorded at least ten times. The read ends 3 residues before the CDR3 terminus; that terminus is restored from the germline J gene. The chain uses TRBV5-4 and TRBJ1-2; TRBD1 might be the D (6 bases). V lost 1 base and J lost 4, with 14 bases in between. This CDR3 spans 15 amino acids. Germline V gene lookup returns CDR1 SGHNT and CDR2 YYREEE (reference sequence). CDR3 DNA, as far as it was read: TGTGCCAGCAGCTTGAGGCAGGGGAGTGGCTATGGC. Its protein product is CASSLRQGSGYG. The full CDR3 is CASSLRQGSGYGYTF.

Worth noting for this clone: Sequencing ends 3 residues short of the CDR3 end; the germline J gene provides the rest. This rearrangement joins TRBV19 to TRBJ1-1; D not resolved. Germline V gene sequence: CDR1 LNHDA, CDR2 SQIVND (reference sequence). The CDR3 totals 14 residues. V was trimmed by 1 base and J by 1 base, leaving 7 bases between them. CDR3 protein: CASSIGLANTEAFF. CDR3 DNA (partial): TGTGCCAGTAGTATAGGGTTGGCGAACACTGAA.

As to this clone: The CDR3 extends 3 residues past the end of the read, so its final part is completed from the germline J gene. The chain links TRBV19 to TRBJ1-5; unclear D gene. This CDR3 spans 13 amino acids. Trimming removed 3 bases from V and 2 bases from J, with 5 bases in between. In germline, CDR1 is LNHDA, CDR2 SQIVND (reference sequence). The CDR3 sequence is CASSILGNQPQHF. The sequenced CDR3 bases are TGTGCCAGTAGTATTCTCGGCAATCAGCCC.

Ten or more counts support this clone. The read is 3 residues too short to cover the CDR3 end, so that end is filled in from the germline J gene. The chain uses TRBV30 and TRBJ2-3; TRBD2 matches 9 bases. J gave up 2 bases and V 3 bases, and 15 bases lay outside the gene matches. This CDR3 has 18 amino acids. The germline V gene encodes CDR1 GTSNPN and CDR2 SVGIG (reference sequence). The CDR3 region is CAWRAGLRAGGYTDTQYF. The sequenced part of the CDR3 DNA is TGTGCCTGGAGGGCTGGCCTCAGAGCGGGAGGCTACACAGATACG.

This clone was recorded many times. The observed sequence ends 3 residues before the CDR3 terminus, with the missing tail filled in from the germline J gene. The rearrangement links TRBV18 to TRBJ1-2; no reliable D call. The V gene lost 1 base and the J gene lost 5 bases, with 11 bases spanning the gap. Germline values: CDR1 KGHSH, CDR2 LQKENI. The CDR3 spans 14 residues. CDR3 in amino acids: CASSPLDSLYGYTF. Partial CDR3 DNA: TGTGCCAGCTCACCACTTGACTCTTTATATGGC.

By share, this clone counts as medium-sized. The CDR3 goes on 3 residues after the read ends, and that part is filled in from the germline J gene. This chain links TRBV29-1 with TRBJ2-5; TRBD1 or TRBD2 may be the D gene (5 bases each). Trimming took 4 bases from V and 5 from J, leaving 17 bases between them. Germline CDR1 reads SQVTM; CDR2 reads ANQGSEA. The CDR3 runs 14 residues. The CDR3 sequence: CSVAAPQEGETQYF. CDR3 DNA (partial): TGCAGCGTTGCCGCCCCCCAAGAGGGGGAGACC.

As for this clone: With the read ending 3 residues before the CDR3 end, the germline J gene is used to fill in that end. The chain employs TRBV7-8 and TRBJ2-7; tentatively, D is TRBD2 (5 bases). The CDR3 loop spans 13 amino acids. Trimming cost V 7 bases and J 6 bases, with 16 bases left between them. CDR1 is SGHVS, CDR2 FQNEAQ, per germline. Here the CDR3 reads CASMDLNLGEQYF. Partial CDR3 DNA: TGTGCCAGCATGGACTTGAACCTTGGCGAG. The full variable domain, with the rest looked up from reference TRBV7-8 and TRBJ2-7, is GAGVSQSPRYKVAKRGQDVALRCDPISGHVSLFWYQQALGQGPEFLTYFQNEAQLDKSGLPSDRFFAERPEGSVSTLKIQRTQQEDSAVYLCASMDLNLGEQYFGPGTRLTVT.

This clone was detected a few times. The read terminates 3 residues before the CDR3 end, so the remaining end is supplied by the germline J gene. The chain combines TRBV30 with TRBJ1-2; D gene ambiguous. CDR3 length: 12 residues. V dropped 0 bases and J dropped 4 bases, with 6 bases sitting between them. Germline loops: CDR1 GTSNPN, CDR2 SVGIG (reference sequence). The CDR3 DNA, read in part, is TGTGCCTGGAGTGTCTCCGTCTATGGC. Protein: CAWSVSVYG. The CDR3 in its entirety is CAWSVSVYGYTF.

This clone occurred a few times. The CDR3 end lies 3 residues beyond the end of the read and is filled in from the germline J gene. V gene TRBV30 combines with J gene TRBJ1-1, with a weak D call TRBD1 (5 bases). V was trimmed by 5 bases and J by 5 bases, leaving 12 bases between them. CDR1 is GTSNPN and CDR2 is SVGIG in the germline V gene (reference sequence). This CDR3 contains 12 residues. The CDR3 region is CAWGWGGTEAFF. The CDR3 bases that were read are TGTGCCTGGGGTTGGGGGGGGACTGAA.